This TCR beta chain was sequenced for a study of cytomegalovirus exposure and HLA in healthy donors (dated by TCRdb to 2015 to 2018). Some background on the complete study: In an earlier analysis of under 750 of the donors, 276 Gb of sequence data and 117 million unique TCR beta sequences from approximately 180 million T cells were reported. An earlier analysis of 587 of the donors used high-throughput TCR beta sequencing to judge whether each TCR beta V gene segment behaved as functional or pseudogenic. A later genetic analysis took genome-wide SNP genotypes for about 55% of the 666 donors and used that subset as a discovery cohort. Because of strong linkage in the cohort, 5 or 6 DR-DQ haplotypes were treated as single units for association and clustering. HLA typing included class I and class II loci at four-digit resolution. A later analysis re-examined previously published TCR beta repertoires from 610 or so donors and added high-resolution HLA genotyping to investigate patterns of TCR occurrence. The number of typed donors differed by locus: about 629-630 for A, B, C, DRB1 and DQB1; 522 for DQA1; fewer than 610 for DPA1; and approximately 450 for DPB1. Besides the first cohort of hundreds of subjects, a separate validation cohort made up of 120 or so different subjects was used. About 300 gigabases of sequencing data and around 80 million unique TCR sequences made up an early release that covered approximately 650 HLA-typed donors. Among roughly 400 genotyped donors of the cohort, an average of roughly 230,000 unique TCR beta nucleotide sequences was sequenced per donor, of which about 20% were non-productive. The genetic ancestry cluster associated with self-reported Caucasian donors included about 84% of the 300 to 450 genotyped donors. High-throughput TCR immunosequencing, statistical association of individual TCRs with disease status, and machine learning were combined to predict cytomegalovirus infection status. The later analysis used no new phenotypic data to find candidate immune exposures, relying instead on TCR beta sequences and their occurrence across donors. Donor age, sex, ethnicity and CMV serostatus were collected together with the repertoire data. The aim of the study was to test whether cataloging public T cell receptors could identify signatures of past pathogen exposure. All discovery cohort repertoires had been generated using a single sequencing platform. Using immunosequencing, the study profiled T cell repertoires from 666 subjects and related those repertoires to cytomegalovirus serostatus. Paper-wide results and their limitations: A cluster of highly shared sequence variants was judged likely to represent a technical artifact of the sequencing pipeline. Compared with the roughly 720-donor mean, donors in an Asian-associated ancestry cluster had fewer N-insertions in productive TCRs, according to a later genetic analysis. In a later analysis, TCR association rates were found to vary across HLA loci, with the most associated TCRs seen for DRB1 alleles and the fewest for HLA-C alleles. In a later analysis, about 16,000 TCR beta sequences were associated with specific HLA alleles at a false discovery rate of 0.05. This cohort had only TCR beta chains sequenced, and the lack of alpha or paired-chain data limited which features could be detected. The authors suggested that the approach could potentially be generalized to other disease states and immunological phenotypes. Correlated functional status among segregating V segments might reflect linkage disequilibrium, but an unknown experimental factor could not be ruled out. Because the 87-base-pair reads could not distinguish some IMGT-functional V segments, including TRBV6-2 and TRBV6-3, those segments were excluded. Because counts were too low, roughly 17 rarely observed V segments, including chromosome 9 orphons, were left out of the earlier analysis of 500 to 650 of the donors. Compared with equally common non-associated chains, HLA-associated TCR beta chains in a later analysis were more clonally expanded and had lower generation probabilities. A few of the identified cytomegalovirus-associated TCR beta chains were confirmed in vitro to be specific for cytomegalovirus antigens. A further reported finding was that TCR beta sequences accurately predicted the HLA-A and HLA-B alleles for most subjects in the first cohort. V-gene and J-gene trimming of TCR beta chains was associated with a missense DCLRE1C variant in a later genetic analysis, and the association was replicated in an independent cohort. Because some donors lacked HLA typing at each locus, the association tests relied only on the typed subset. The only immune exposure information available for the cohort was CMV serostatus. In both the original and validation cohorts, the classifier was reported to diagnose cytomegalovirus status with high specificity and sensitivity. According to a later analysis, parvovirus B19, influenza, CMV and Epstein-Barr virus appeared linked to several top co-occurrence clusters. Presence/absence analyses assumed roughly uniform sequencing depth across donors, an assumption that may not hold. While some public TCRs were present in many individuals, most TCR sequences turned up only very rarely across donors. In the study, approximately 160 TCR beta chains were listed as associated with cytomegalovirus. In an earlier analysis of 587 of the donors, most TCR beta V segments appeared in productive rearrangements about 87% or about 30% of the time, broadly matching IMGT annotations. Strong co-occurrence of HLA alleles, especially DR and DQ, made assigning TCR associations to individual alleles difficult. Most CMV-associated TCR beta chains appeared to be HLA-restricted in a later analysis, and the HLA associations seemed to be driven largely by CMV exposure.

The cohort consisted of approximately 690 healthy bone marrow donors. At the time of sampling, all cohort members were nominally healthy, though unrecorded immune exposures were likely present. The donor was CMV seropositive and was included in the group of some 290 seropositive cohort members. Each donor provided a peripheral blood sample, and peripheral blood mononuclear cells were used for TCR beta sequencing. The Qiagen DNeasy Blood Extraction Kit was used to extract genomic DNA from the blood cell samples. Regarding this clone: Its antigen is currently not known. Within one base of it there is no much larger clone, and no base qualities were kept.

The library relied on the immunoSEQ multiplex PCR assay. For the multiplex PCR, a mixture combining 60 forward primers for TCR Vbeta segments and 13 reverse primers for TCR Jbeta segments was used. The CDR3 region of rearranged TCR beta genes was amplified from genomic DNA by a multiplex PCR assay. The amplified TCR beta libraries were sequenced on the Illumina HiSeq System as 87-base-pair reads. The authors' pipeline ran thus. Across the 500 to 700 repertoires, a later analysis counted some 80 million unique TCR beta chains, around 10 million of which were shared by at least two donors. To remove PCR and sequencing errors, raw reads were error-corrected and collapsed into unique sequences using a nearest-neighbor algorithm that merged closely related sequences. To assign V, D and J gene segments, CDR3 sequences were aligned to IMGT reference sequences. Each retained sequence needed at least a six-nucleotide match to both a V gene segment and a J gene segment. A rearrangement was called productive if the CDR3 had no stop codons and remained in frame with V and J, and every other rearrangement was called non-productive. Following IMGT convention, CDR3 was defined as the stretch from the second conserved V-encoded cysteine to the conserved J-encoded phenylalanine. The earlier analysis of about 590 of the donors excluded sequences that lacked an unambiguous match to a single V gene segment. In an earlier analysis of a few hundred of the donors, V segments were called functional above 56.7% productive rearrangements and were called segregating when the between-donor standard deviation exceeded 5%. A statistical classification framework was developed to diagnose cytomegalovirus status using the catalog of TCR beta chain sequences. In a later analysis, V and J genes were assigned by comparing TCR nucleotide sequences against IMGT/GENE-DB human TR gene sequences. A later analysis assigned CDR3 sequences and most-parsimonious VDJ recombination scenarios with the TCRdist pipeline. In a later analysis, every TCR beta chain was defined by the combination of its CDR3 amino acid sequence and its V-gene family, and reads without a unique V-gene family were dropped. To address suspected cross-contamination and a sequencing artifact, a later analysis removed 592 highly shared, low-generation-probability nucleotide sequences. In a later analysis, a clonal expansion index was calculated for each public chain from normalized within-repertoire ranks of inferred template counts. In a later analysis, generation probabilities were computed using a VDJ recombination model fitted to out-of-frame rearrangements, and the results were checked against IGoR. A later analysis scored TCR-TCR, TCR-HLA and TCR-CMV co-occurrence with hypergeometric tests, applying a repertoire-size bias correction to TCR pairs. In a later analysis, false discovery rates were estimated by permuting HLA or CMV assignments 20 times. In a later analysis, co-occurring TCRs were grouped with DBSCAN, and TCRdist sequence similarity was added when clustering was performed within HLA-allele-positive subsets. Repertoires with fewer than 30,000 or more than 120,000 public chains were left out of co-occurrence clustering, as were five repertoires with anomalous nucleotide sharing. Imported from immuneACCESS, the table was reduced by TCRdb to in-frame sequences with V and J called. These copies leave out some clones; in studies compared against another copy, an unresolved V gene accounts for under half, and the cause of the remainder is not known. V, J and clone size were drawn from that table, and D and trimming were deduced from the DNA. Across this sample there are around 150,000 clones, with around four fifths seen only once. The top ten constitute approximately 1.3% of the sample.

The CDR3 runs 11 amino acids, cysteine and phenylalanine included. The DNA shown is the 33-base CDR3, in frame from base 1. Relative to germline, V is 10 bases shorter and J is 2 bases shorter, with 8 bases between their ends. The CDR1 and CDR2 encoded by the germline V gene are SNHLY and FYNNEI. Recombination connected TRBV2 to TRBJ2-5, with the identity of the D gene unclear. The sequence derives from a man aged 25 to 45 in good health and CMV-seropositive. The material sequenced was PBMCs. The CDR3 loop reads CAMALQETQYF. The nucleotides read TGTGCCATGGCTCTTCAAGAGACCCAGTACTTC.